The rows below give T cell receptor beta chains drawn from one sample of a study of cytomegalovirus exposure and HLA in healthy donors. The table came from immunoSEQ multiplex PCR; TCRdb's copy has only in-frame clones and leaves some out. The table records about 160,000 clones, around 64% of them present only once. The source material was PBMCs. The receptors were gathered from a woman in her 30s in good health and CMV-seronegative. Each CDR3 is given with its conserved first and last residue. A D gene is named only where the DNA matches it firmly. Expanded clones are given a class, and other clones once, few, many or no size at all.

V	D	size	J	DNA	CDR3
TRBV28	TRBD2	NA	TRBJ2-7	TGTGCCAGCACCGGGAGGGAGGGCGGCTACGAGCAGTACTTC	CASTGREGGYEQYF
TRBV6-6	TRBD2	few	TRBJ2-1	TGTGCCAGCAGTTACGCCGGGACTAGCGCTCGTGAGCAGTTCTTC	CASSYAGTSAREQFF
TRBV5-1	NA	NA	TRBJ2-1	TGCGCCAGCAGCTCTACTGGCGGAGGCGCTGGATTGAATGAGCAGTTCTTC	CASSSTGGGAGLNEQFF
TRBV18	TRBD1	NA	TRBJ1-2	TGTGCCAGCTCACCAAGCCCCCCAGGGGGTAGCAACTATGGCTACACCTTC	CASSPSPPGGSNYGYTF
TRBV4-3	NA	NA	TRBJ1-3	TGCGCCAGCAGCCAAGATCTAAATTCTGGAAACACCATATATTTT	CASSQDLNSGNTIYF
TRBV28	NA	once	TRBJ2-7	TGTGCCAGCAGCCCGGGACTCCCCTACGAGCAGTACTTC	CASSPGLPYEQYF
TRBV2	NA	NA	TRBJ2-5	TGTGCCAGCAGTGCAGGAGACAGGACGGAGACCCAGTACTTC	CASSAGDRTETQYF
TRBV5-1	NA	NA	TRBJ1-2	TGCGCCAGCAGCTTGCCCCAGACGGGAGGCGATGGCTACACCTTC	CASSLPQTGGDGYTF
TRBV6-1	NA	few	TRBJ1-3	TGTGCCAGCAGTGAAGCGCACGGCGGGAGCTCTGGAAACACCATATATTTT	CASSEAHGGSSGNTIYF
TRBV27	NA	NA	TRBJ2-7	TGTGCCAGCAGTTTGGGCGGGGAGGAGTATGCGCAGTACTTC	CASSLGGEEYAQYF
TRBV7-9	NA	once	TRBJ1-4	TGTTCCAGCAGCTTAAGGCAGGGAACTAATGAAAAACTGTTTTTT	CSSSLRQGTNEKLFF
TRBV4-1	TRBD1	NA	TRBJ1-2	TGCGCCAGCAGCTCAGGGACAGGAGTATATGGCTACACCTTC	CASSSGTGVYGYTF
TRBV9	TRBD2	NA	TRBJ2-2	TGTGCCAGCAGCTCGCCGGGACTAGCGGGAGGGCCCGGGGAGCTGTTTTTT	CASSSPGLAGGPGELFF
TRBV13	NA	few	TRBJ2-3	TGTGCCAGCAGCTTAGTCCTAGCGAAGAGCACAGATACGCAGTATTTT	CASSLVLAKSTDTQYF
TRBV30	TRBD1	NA	TRBJ2-7	TGTGCCTGGAGTGTGGGACAGGGTTCCTACGAGCAGTACTTC	CAWSVGQGSYEQYF
TRBV5-4	NA	NA	TRBJ1-4	TGTGCCAGCAGCTTGGGAGGAACTAATGAAAAACTGTTTTTT	CASSLGGTNEKLFF
TRBV11-2	NA	NA	TRBJ1-3	TGTGCCAGCAGCTTAATAGACACCATATATTTT	CASSLIDTIYF
TRBV9	NA	NA	TRBJ2-1	TGTGCCAGCAGCGTAGCGGCAGGGGCCTACAATGAGCAGTTCTTC	CASSVAAGAYNEQFF
TRBV5-1	TRBD1	NA	TRBJ1-1	TGCGCCAGCAGCTTGGAACCAGGGGGCTCTGGCACTGAAGCTTTCTTT	CASSLEPGGSGTEAFF
TRBV4-1	TRBD2	NA	TRBJ2-3	TGCGCCAGCAGCCAGAAGACTAGCGGGAGTCGGCCAGATACGCAGTATTTT	CASSQKTSGSRPDTQYF
TRBV4-3	NA	NA	TRBJ2-7	TGCGCCAGCAGCCGAGAGTCAGTTAACTACGAGCAGTACTTC	CASSRESVNYEQYF
TRBV10-3	TRBD2	NA	TRBJ2-1	TGTGCCATCAGGAGTGGGACTAGTAACAATGAGCAGTTCTTC	CAIRSGTSNNEQFF
TRBV29-1	NA	NA	TRBJ2-3	TGCAGCGTCAACAGGGAGTCAGATACGCAGTATTTT	CSVNRESDTQYF
TRBV2	NA	few	TRBJ2-7	TGTGCCAGCAAAGGGGGTGGCTACGAGCAGTACTTC	CASKGGGYEQYF
TRBV4-2	TRBD2	few	TRBJ2-3	TGTGCCAGCAGCCGAGAAGCGCGGGGGGGCACAGATACGCAGTATTTT	CASSREARGGTDTQYF
TRBV7-9	NA	few	TRBJ2-7	TGTGCCAGCAGCCACGACCTAGGCTCCCTCTACGAGCAGTACTTC	CASSHDLGSLYEQYF
TRBV9	NA	NA	TRBJ2-2	TGTGCCAGCAGCTTAAGAGGTGGGGAGCTGTTTTTT	CASSLRGGELFF
TRBV6-1	NA	NA	TRBJ1-5	TGTGCCAGCAGTGAAAACAGGGCTTATAGCAACCAGCCCCAGCATTTT	CASSENRAYSNQPQHF
TRBV5-5	NA	NA	TRBJ2-1	TGTGCCAGCAGCTTTCGGGGACTCGACAATGAGCAGTTCTTC	CASSFRGLDNEQFF
TRBV4-3	NA	NA	TRBJ1-2	TGCGCCAGCAGCCAAGAAACCGGGATCGGTGGCTACACCTTC	CASSQETGIGGYTF
TRBV5-1	TRBD1	NA	TRBJ2-5	TGCGCCAGCGCCCCTCAGGGGGCCCAAGAGACCCAGTACTTC	CASAPQGAQETQYF
TRBV7-6	TRBD2	NA	TRBJ2-1	TGTGCCAGCAGCTCTAGGTCCGGGACTAGCGGCTACAATGAGCAGTTCTTC	CASSSRSGTSGYNEQFF
TRBV30	NA	NA	TRBJ2-7	TGTGCCTGGAATTCTGGGGCCGACTACGAGCAGTACTTC	CAWNSGADYEQYF
TRBV30	TRBD1	NA	TRBJ2-7	TGTGCCTTGAGCCGGGGACAGGGACCCTACGAGCAGTACTTC	CALSRGQGPYEQYF